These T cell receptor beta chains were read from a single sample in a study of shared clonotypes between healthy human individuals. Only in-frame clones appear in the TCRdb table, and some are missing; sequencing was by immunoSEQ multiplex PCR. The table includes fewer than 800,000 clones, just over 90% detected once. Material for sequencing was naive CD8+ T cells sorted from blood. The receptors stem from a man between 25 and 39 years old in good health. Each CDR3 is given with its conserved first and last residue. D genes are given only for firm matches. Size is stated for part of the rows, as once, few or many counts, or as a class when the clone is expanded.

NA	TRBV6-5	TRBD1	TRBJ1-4	TGTGCCAGCAGCTTAATCAGGGGGCTTGGAGAAAAACTGTTTTTT	CASSLIRGLGEKLFF
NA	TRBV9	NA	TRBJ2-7	TGTGCCAGCAGCGTAGGGAGGGAGCCGGGGTTCGAGCAGTACTTC	CASSVGREPGFEQYF
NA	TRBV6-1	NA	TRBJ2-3	TGTGCCAGCAGTGAAGCGCTAGGGGCGACCACAGATACGCAGTATTTT	CASSEALGATTDTQYF
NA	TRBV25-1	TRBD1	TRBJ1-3	TGTGCCAGCAGTGGTCGACAGGGGTGGACTGGAAACACCATATATTTT	CASSGRQGWTGNTIYF
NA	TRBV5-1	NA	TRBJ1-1	TGCGCCAGCAGCTCGAGGTCAGGACAGAACACTGAAGCTTTCTTT	CASSSRSGQNTEAFF
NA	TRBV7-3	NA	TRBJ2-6	TGTGCCAGCAGTTCAGACGGCTCTGGGGCCAACGTCCTGACTTTC	CASSSDGSGANVLTF
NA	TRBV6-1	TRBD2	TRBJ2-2	TGTGCCAGCAGTGAAACCTTACAGGGTTTGACTAGCGGGACGGCGTACACCGGGGAGCTGTTTTTT	CASSETLQGLTSGTAYTGELFF
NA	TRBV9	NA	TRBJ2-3	TGTGCCAGCAGCGTAGATTTAGCATTTGGTTTGACAGATACGCAGTATTTT	CASSVDLAFGLTDTQYF
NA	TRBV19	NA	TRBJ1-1	TGTGCCAGTGTCCAAAAAGGTGGGGGCACTGAAGCTTTCTTT	CASVQKGGGTEAFF
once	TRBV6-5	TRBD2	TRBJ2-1	TGTGCCAGCTCTTGGACTAGCGGGAATGAGCAGTTCTTC	CASSWTSGNEQFF
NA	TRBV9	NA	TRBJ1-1	TGTGCCAGCAGGCCCGGGAGACCTGAAGCTTTCTTT	CASRPGRPEAFF
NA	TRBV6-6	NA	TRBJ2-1	TGTGCCAGCAATGACCGGGGGACGACATTTTCGGGGCAGTTCTTC	CASNDRGTTFSGQFF
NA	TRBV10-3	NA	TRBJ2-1	TGTGCCATCAGCATTAGCGGAGAGGGGACCTACAATGAGCAGTTCTTC	CAISISGEGTYNEQFF